This T cell receptor beta chain was documented in a study of blood T cell repertoires in COVID-19. V shed 2 bases, J shed 7 bases, and the junction held 16 bases outside the gene matches. Germline V gene lookup returns CDR1 MDHEN and CDR2 SYDVKM. This CDR3 comprises 17 residues. The table came from immunoSEQ multiplex PCR; TCRdb's copy has only in-frame clones and leaves some out. This table has 100,000 to 150,000 clones, more than 70% appearing once. This clone has more than one count but fewer than ten. J is TRBJ2-7 and V is TRBV28, with 8 bases identical to TRBD1. The sequencing sample was made of peripheral blood. This TCR came from a man between 50 and 59 years old with acute or convalescent COVID-19. The CDR3 DNA sequence: TGTGCCAGCAGTTTAGGAGGGACAGGTTTCTTGATGCGGGAGCAGTACTTC. It is translated as CASSLGGTGFLMREQYF. The full variable domain, its missing parts supplied by reference TRBV28 and TRBJ2-7, is DVKVTQSSRYLVKRTGEKVFLECVQDMDHENMFWYRQDPGLGLRLIYFSYDVKMKEKGDIPEGYSVSREKKERFSLILESASTNQTSMYLCASSLGGTGFLMREQYFGPGTRLTVT.